This TCR beta chain was profiled in a study of cytomegalovirus exposure and HLA in healthy donors. Clones were read by immunoSEQ multiplex PCR, and TCRdb kept only the in-frame ones, dropping some. The profile shows over 200,000 clones, approximately 88% of them singletons. Regarding the study as a whole: Investigators reported 150 to 200 TCR beta chains as tied to cytomegalovirus. That first-cohort TCR clusters tended to co-occur in the roughly 130 validation repertoires was found in a later analysis.

Comments on this clone: Its antigen remains unknown.

Germline loops: CDR1 LNHDA, CDR2 SQIVND (reference sequence). After removal of 7 bases from V and 5 bases from J, the junction contained 13 bases not matched to a gene. The CDR3 runs 15 residues. This clonotype was obtained from a woman aged 30 to 39 in good health and CMV-seropositive. V gene TRBV19 combines with J gene TRBJ1-1; 7 bases align to TRBD1. The sample taken for sequencing was PBMCs. The CDR3 DNA reads as TGTGCCAGTATTGTCAGGGGGGGCCGTCGGACTGAAGCTTTCTTT. Protein: CASIVRGGRRTEAFF. Drawing the rest from reference TRBV19 and TRBJ1-1, the complete variable domain is DGGITQSPKYLFRKEGQNVTLSCEQNLNHDAMYWYRQDPGQGLRLIYYSQIVNDFQKGDIAEGYSVSREKKESFPLTVTSAQKNPTAFYLCASIVRGGRRTEAFFGQGTRLTVV.